The table lists the clone carrying this T cell receptor beta chain with many counts. TCRdb recomputed calls from the PCR reads with MiXCR, one row per CDR3 protein. The sample carries 65,000 to 95,000 distinct CDR3 sequences, roughly 51% recorded once. This sample is drawn from a study of CDR3 diversity in severe acne. This CDR3 spans 14 amino acids. Looked up from germline, CDR1 is MNHNY and CDR2 is SVGAGI (reference sequence). V lost 0 bases and J 5 bases, leaving 7 bases between the germline ends. The specimen was blood. The clonotype comes from a male donor in good health, without acne. The chain carries TRBV6-6 and TRBJ1-4; a possible D gene is TRBD1 (5 bases). CDR3 protein: CASSYSAGNEKLFF. CDR3 bases: TGTGCCAGCAGTTACTCGGCAGGGAATGAAAAACTGTTTTTT.